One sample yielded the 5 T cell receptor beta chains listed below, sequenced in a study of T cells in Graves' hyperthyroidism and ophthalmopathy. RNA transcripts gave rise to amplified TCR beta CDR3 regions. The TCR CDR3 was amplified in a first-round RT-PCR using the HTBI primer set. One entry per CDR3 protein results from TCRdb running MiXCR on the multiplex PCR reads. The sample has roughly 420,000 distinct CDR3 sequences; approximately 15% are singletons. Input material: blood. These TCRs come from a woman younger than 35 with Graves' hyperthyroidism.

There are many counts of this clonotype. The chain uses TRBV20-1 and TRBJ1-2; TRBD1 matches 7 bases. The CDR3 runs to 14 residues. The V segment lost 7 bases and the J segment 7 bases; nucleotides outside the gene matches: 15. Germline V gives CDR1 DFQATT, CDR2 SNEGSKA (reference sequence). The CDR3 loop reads CSVPALDREFGYTF. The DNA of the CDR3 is TGCAGTGTCCCGGCCCTCGACAGGGAATTTGGCTACACCTTC.

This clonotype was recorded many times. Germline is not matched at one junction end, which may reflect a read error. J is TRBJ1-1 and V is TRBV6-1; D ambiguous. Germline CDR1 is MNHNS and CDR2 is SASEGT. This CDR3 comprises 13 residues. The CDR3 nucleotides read TGCGCCAGCAGCCCCTCTGAGAACACTGAAGCTTTCTTT. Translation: CASSPSENTEAFF.

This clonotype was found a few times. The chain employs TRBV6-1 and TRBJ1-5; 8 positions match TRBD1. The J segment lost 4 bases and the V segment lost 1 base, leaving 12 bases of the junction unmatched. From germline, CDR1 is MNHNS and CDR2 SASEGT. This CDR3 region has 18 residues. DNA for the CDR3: TGTGCCAGCAGTGAAGGGCTTATCGGGGACAGGAGTAATCAGCCCCAGCATTTT. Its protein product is CASSEGLIGDRSNQPQHF.

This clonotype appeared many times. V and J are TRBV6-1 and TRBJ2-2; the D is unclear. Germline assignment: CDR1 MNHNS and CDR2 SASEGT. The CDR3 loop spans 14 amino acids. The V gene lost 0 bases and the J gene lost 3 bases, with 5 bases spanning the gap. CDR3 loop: CASSEAFYTGELFF. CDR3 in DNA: TGTGCCAGCAGTGAAGCCTTTTACACCGGGGAGCTGTTTTTT.

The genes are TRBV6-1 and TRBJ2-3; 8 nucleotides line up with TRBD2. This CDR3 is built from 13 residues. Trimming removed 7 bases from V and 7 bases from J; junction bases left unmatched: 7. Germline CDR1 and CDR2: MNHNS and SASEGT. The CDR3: CASTERGTYTQYF. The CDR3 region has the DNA TGTGCCAGCACGGAGCGGGGGACCTATACGCAGTATTTT.